Here is one T cell receptor (beta chain) with its context. The entry originates in a study of blood T cell repertoires in COVID-19. Across the study: COVID-19 samples from acute and convalescent phases originated in the United States, Italy and Spain. T cells, B-cell-depleted T cells, or PBMCs supplied cDNA or gDNA.

In the study's own analysis: For nucleated cells, counts were estimated from reference gene primer amplification. The protocol was immunoSEQ multiplex PCR, while the TCRdb copy is restricted to in-frame clones and leaves out a portion. D and trimming come from the DNA, and the V and J calls and clone size come from that table. The sample has about 90,000 clones; 89% are singletons. In Seattle, patients joined the study during active infection and were tracked longitudinally. Germline V gene sequence: CDR1 SGHDT, CDR2 YYEEEE. Trimming left V 5 bases short and J 0 bases short, with 9 bases between. The CDR3 has 13 residues.

The sample taken for sequencing was peripheral blood. The chain recombines TRBV5-6 with TRBJ2-7; D is possibly TRBD1 (5 bases). The source of this sequence is a man aged 50 to 60 with COVID-19, enrolled during active disease. CDR3 protein: CASRGPDSYEQYF. For the CDR3, the DNA is TGTGCCAGCAGGGGGCCCGACTCCTACGAGCAGTACTTC.